This TCR beta chain was recovered during a study of cytomegalovirus exposure and HLA in healthy donors. General study results and limits: Rare sequences made up most TCRs, while some public TCRs were found in many donors. CMV antigen specificity was confirmed in vitro for three CMV-associated chains. There was a cluster of highly shared sequence variants that was likely a sequencing artifact.

PCR amplification relied on 60 Vbeta primers (plus 13 Jbeta primers). Methods used by the authors: Unique TCR beta chains numbered about 80 million in a later analysis, with some 9.9 million shared. Generated by immunoSEQ multiplex PCR, the TCRdb table keeps only in-frame clones and is missing some. Clone size and V and J calls were adopted from that table, with D and trimming inferred from the DNA. The sample lists approximately 240,000 clones; approximately 80% were seen once. The V gene lost 5 bases and the J gene lost 0 bases, with 8 bases spanning the gap. Germline CDR1 and CDR2: SNHLY and FYNNEI. The CDR3 is made up of 14 amino acids. As for this clone: Antigen unknown.

This chain connects TRBV2 to TRBJ1-3, with D possibly being TRBD1 (6 bases). Sequenced sample: PBMCs. This sequence originates from a woman in her thirties or forties in good health and CMV-seronegative. The CDR3 protein is CASSWTVSGNTIYF. For the CDR3, the DNA is TGTGCCAGCAGTTGGACAGTCTCTGGAAACACCATATATTTT.